Following are 23 T cell receptor beta chains from one sample sequenced in a study of blood T cell repertoires in COVID-19. Repertoires were generated with immunoSEQ multiplex PCR, while TCRdb's copy carries only in-frame clones and drops some. The sample shows about 140,000 clones, about 80% of them seen only once. Sequenced material: peripheral blood. The receptors stem from a woman over 75 in a cohort sampled during active or convalescent COVID-19.

The V call is TRBV6-5, the J call TRBJ1-5; 8 bases align to TRBD1. Germline V gene data show CDR1 as MNHEY and CDR2 as SVGAGI. After removal of 6 bases from V and 8 bases from J, the junction contained 9 bases not matched to a gene. The CDR3 runs to 14 residues. CDR3 in DNA: TGTGCCAGCAGAGGACAGGGTCAGGTGGAGCCCCAGCATTTT. It encodes CASRGQGQVEPQHF.

This chain connects TRBV2 to TRBJ2-5, with D possibly TRBD1 on 5 matching bases. Trimming left V 2 bases short and J 7 bases short, with 11 bases between. There are 13 residues in the CDR3. The germline CDR1 and CDR2 sequences are SNHLY and FYNNEI. CDR3 nucleotide sequence: TGTGCCAGCAGTGAATCAAGCAGGGTGACCCAGTACTTC. As protein: CASSESSRVTQYF. The full variable domain, completed using reference TRBV2 and TRBJ2-5, is EPEVTQTPSHQVTQMGQEVILRCVPISNHLYFYWYRQILGQKVEFLVSFYNNEISEKSEIFDDQFSVERPDGSNFTLKIRSTKLEDSAMYFCASSESSRVTQYFGPGTRLLVL.

This chain uses TRBV6-5 with TRBJ2-2; 10 nucleotides agree with TRBD1. This CDR3 is built from 15 residues. Trimming at V came to 5 bases and at J to 3 bases, leaving 3 bases not matched to a gene. Germline-derived CDR1 and CDR2 are MNHEY and SVGAGI. CDR3 region: CASSRDRGDTGELFF. In DNA, the CDR3 is TGTGCCAGCAGTCGGGACAGGGGTGACACCGGGGAGCTGTTTTTT.

This clone was counted once. The junction departs from the called germline gene at one end, perhaps through a read error. The chain combines TRBV6-2 or TRBV6-3 with TRBJ2-7; 7 positions match TRBD1. The germline gives CDR1 MNHEY, CDR2 SVGEGT. The CDR3 totals 14 residues. This chain's CDR3 is CASNYWDSAYEQYF. The DNA of the CDR3 is TGTGCCAGCAATTACTGGGACAGCGCCTACGAGCAGTACTTC.

The rearrangement uses TRBV6-6 and TRBJ2-3; 10 nucleotides agree with TRBD2. This CDR3 contains 17 residues. Per germline, CDR1 MNHNY and CDR2 SVGAGI (reference sequence). Losses at the gene ends were 7 bases for V and 6 bases for J; bases not matched to a gene: 16. The CDR3 sequence is CASTRSSGGAGTDTQYF. The CDR3 nucleotides read TGTGCCAGCACCCGATCGAGCGGGGGGGCCGGTACGGATACGCAGTATTTT.

V and J are TRBV7-9 and TRBJ2-1; tentative D call: TRBD1 (5 bases). In germline, CDR1 is SEHNR, CDR2 FQNEAQ (reference sequence). The germline V and J ends were trimmed by 4 bases and 3 bases, with 16 bases remaining between them. The CDR3 loop spans 16 amino acids. The CDR3 region has the DNA TGTGCCAGCAGCTCATTATCAGGGCGACTCTACAATGAGCAGTTCTTC. This codes for CASSSLSGRLYNEQFF.

This clone was observed a single time. V gene TRBV11-2 combines with J gene TRBJ2-7; 9 bases are a match to TRBD2. Germline V gene data show CDR1 as SGHAT and CDR2 as FQNNGV. CDR3 size: 16 residues. J was trimmed by 4 bases and V by 0 bases; bases with no gene match: 7. CDR3 nucleotide sequence: TGTGCCAGCAGCTTAGATCGCGGGGGGGGTCTATACGAGCAGTACTTC. Residues: CASSLDRGGGLYEQYF.

The gene calls are TRBV6-6 and TRBJ1-2; tentatively, D is TRBD1 (5 bases). Germline V CDR1 and CDR2: MNHNY, SVGAGI (reference sequence). The CDR3 runs to 15 residues. V lost 0 bases and J 8 bases, leaving 16 bases between the germline ends. The CDR3 is CASSYSEGGGRGYTF. CDR3 coding DNA: TGTGCCAGCAGTTACTCGGAGGGTGGGGGGAGAGGCTACACCTTC.

The chain recombines TRBV3-1 (or the pseudogene TRBV3-2) with TRBJ2-3; 7 nucleotides align to TRBD2. V dropped 4 bases and J dropped 3; count of bases not matched to a gene: 10. From germline, CDR1 is LGHDT and CDR2 YNNKEL (reference sequence). CDR3 length equals 16 residues. Here the CDR3 DNA reads TGTGCCAGCAGCCCCTTTGTAGCCGGGAGGACAGATACGCAGTATTTT. Its translation is CASSPFVAGRTDTQYF.

The V and J genes are TRBV5-6 and TRBJ2-5, with 10 bases lining up with TRBD1. Germline CDR1 is SGHDT and CDR2 is YYEEEE. The trim removed 3 bases at V and 8 bases at J, leaving 7 bases unmatched. This CDR3 has 14 residues. CDR3 loop: CASSSWTGGGTQYF. The CDR3 DNA sequence: TGTGCCAGCAGCTCGTGGACAGGGGGAGGCACCCAGTACTTC.

This chain links TRBV27 with TRBJ1-5; D may be TRBD1 (5 bases). Germline CDR1 and CDR2: MNHEY and SMNVEV (reference sequence). Trimming pared 2 bases from V and 0 bases from J, leaving 8 bases between. This CDR3 is built from 15 residues. The DNA of the CDR3 is TGTGCCAGCAGTTTACTAGGGGCTAGCAATCAGCCCCAGCATTTT. Protein: CASSLLGASNQPQHF.

This rearrangement joins TRBV7-8 to TRBJ2-7; D may be TRBD1 (6 bases). CDR1 is SGHVS, CDR2 FQNEAQ, per germline. The CDR3 extends over 15 amino acids. The V gene lost 5 bases and the J gene lost 1 base, with 15 bases spanning the gap. CDR3 region: CASSRNIGGSYEQYF. The DNA for the CDR3 is TGTGCCAGCAGCCGCAACATAGGGGGATCCTACGAGCAGTACTTC.

V usage is TRBV28 and J usage is TRBJ1-3; 8 nucleotides agree with TRBD1. The J segment lost 4 bases and the V segment lost 5 bases, leaving 7 bases of the junction unmatched. Germline V CDR1 and CDR2: MDHEN, SYDVKM. The CDR3 loop spans 15 amino acids. CDR3 bases: TGTGCCAGCAGTACAGGGGGAATAGAAGGAAACACCATATATTTT. It encodes CASSTGGIEGNTIYF.

This rearrangement joins TRBV15 to TRBJ1-1, with 7 nucleotides matching TRBD1. V shed 1 base, J shed 2 bases, and the junction held 7 bases outside the gene matches. Germline loops: CDR1 LNHNV, CDR2 YYDKDF (reference sequence). The CDR3 runs 16 residues. This CDR3 is CATSRAGTERNTEAFF. The DNA of the CDR3 is TGTGCCACCAGCAGAGCAGGGACAGAGAGAAACACTGAAGCTTTCTTT.

The chain is built from TRBV5-8 and TRBJ2-1; 9 bases align to TRBD2. There are 15 residues in the CDR3. With 5 bases clipped from V and 6 bases from J, the junction kept 9 bases outside the gene matches. The germline CDR1 and CDR2 sequences are SGHTS and YDEGEE. CDR3 sequence (DNA): TGTGCCAGCAGACTGCGGGGGGGTACCTCCAATGAGCAGTTCTTC. Amino acid sequence: CASRLRGGTSNEQFF.

The genes are TRBV28 and TRBJ1-2, with D tentatively TRBD1 (6 bases). This CDR3 is built from 13 residues. Per the germline V gene, CDR1 is MDHEN and CDR2 is SYDVKM. The V gene lost 3 bases and the J gene lost 5 bases, with 10 bases spanning the gap. CDR3 in amino acids: CASSFQGPYGYTF. The CDR3 DNA reads TGTGCCAGCAGTTTTCAGGGGCCTTATGGCTACACCTTC.

The chain has TRBV7-2 and TRBJ1-5, with unresolved D. The V end lost 4 bases, the J end lost 0 bases, and 13 bases lay between the germline ends. The CDR3 totals 16 residues. Germline-derived CDR1 and CDR2 are SGHTA and FQGNSA. The CDR3 DNA is TGTGCCAGCAGCTCTAACGGGTGGTATAGCAATCAGCCCCAGCATTTT. Its protein product is CASSSNGWYSNQPQHF. Drawing the rest from reference TRBV7-2 and TRBJ1-5, the complete variable domain is GAGVSQSPSNKVTEKGKDVELRCDPISGHTALYWYRQSLGQGLEFLIYFQGNSAPDKSGLPSDRFSAERTGGSVSTLTIQRTQQEDSAVYLCASSSNGWYSNQPQHFGDGTRLSIL.

V gene TRBV28 combines with J gene TRBJ2-7; D may be TRBD2 (5 bases). Germline values: CDR1 MDHEN, CDR2 SYDVKM. The CDR3 totals 14 residues. V lost 4 bases to trimming and J lost 6 bases, with 16 bases between them. The CDR3 region has the DNA TGTGCCAGCAGTTACGCCCTCACTAGAGGCGAGCAGTACGTC. Its translation: CASSYALTRGEQYV.

V and J are TRBV5-8 and TRBJ2-5, with TRBD1 matching over 8 bases. With V trimmed by 6 bases and J by 5 bases, 12 bases remained unmatched. The V gene's germline CDR1 is SGHTS and CDR2 YDEGEE. The CDR3 has 15 amino acids. The CDR3 loop is CASTTGGQGGETQYF. CDR3 bases: TGTGCCAGCACCACAGGGGGGCAAGGCGGGGAGACCCAGTACTTC.

This chain's CDR3 is CASSLDVRANYGYTF. The CDR3 nucleotides are TGTGCCAGCAGCCTGGATGTGCGGGCTAACTATGGCTACACCTTC. The chain is built from TRBV7-2 and TRBJ1-2; D unresolved. CDR3 size: 15 residues. Germline CDR1 is SGHTA and CDR2 is FQGNSA. Trimming pared 5 bases from V and 0 bases from J, leaving 13 bases between.

This sequence joins TRBV6-6 and TRBJ1-3, with no clear D. Germline V gene data show CDR1 as MNHNY and CDR2 as SVGAGI (reference sequence). V was trimmed by 6 bases and J by 4 bases, leaving 16 bases between them. The CDR3 length is 15 residues. The DNA for the CDR3 is TGTGCCAGCAGACCCCGGGTCTTGGCGGGAAACACCATATATTTT. It translates to CASRPRVLAGNTIYF.

J is TRBJ2-1 and V is TRBV5-5, with 10 bases that match TRBD2. CDR1 is SGHKS, CDR2 YYEKEE, per germline (reference sequence). CDR3 length: 17 residues. After removal of 1 base from V and 2 bases from J, the junction contained 6 bases not matched to a gene. The CDR3 nucleotides are TGTGCCAGCAGCTTGAGAGTAGCGGGGGGTCCCTACAATGAGCAGTTCTTC. Its protein product is CASSLRVAGGPYNEQFF.

Of note for this clone: The junction does not match germline at one end; this may be a read error. The V gene is TRBV4-1, the J gene TRBJ2-1, with D possibly TRBD1 on 5 matching bases. Germline lookup yields CDR1 MGHRA and CDR2 YSYEKL. There are 14 residues in the CDR3. DNA of the CDR3: TGCGCCAGCAGCCAACGCCAGGGCTTAAATGGGCAGTTCTTC. Amino acid sequence: CASSQRQGLNGQFF.